This TCR beta chain was found in a study of blood T cell repertoires in COVID-19. Study-wide background: PBMCs, B-cell-depleted T cells, or T cells were the source of the cDNA or gDNA that made up the material.

Method: immunoSEQ multiplex PCR; TCRdb's copy keeps in-frame clones and lacks some. The sample yields around 230,000 clones, 75% to 90% seen once. J was trimmed by 2 bases and V by 7 bases; bases with no gene match: 12. The CDR3 covers 16 residues. The V gene's germline CDR1 is MNHEY and CDR2 SMNVEV (reference sequence). The sample taken for sequencing was PBMCs or T cells enriched from blood (not recorded which). The chain couples TRBV27 to TRBJ2-3, with TRBD2 matching over 7 bases. The sequence came from a middle-aged woman with acute COVID-19. CDR3 amino acids: CASTPGASGATDTQYF. The CDR3, as DNA: TGTGCCAGCACCCCTGGGGCTAGCGGAGCCACAGATACGCAGTATTTT.